These 30 T cell receptor beta chains came from one sample sequenced in a study of beta chain features in type 1 diabetes. Study-level results: Researchers report that Type 1 diabetes patients had moderately but significantly shorter TCRB CDR3s across all four CD4+ subsets.

Isolated RNA was reverse transcribed in full, so expressed TCRB transcripts were sequenced. Sequencing used immunoSEQ multiplex PCR; TCRdb keeps in-frame clones, though not all of them. The sample comprises approximately 150,000 clones, about 10% of which are singletons, and approximately 0.7% rests with the top ten. These receptors have no identified antigens. Sequences were obtained from central memory CD4+ T cells from blood. The receptors were sampled from a man younger than 40 with type 1 diabetes.

The rearrangement uses TRBV19 and TRBJ2-1; D may be TRBD2 (6 bases). V gave up 4 bases and J gave up 10 bases, with 20 bases separating them. Germline V lookup: CDR1 LNHDA, CDR2 SQIVND (reference sequence). This CDR3 is built from 15 residues. The CDR3 sequence is CASSKLSGVLGEQFF. DNA of the CDR3: TGTGCCAGTAGTAAATTGTCGGGGGTGCTGGGGGAGCAGTTCTTC.

This clone has only a few counts. The chain links TRBV4-2 to TRBJ2-7; D call uncertain. This CDR3 has 15 amino acids. Germline-derived CDR1 and CDR2 are LGHNA and YNFKEQ. Trimming took 0 bases from V and 2 from J, leaving 11 bases between them. CDR3 sequence (DNA): TGTGCCAGCAGCCAAGATCAGCTGAGGACCTACGAGCAGTACTTC. Protein sequence: CASSQDQLRTYEQYF.

The CDR3 reads CASSGQGGQPQHF. DNA for the CDR3: TGTGCCAGCTCCGGACAGGGCGGTCAGCCCCAGCATTTT. The chain carries TRBV7-2 and TRBJ1-5, with 8 bases fitting TRBD1. The V and J ends lost 8 bases and 6 bases, in that order; junction bases with no gene match: 6. The CDR3 is 13 amino acids. Germline CDR1 SGHTA, CDR2 FQGNSA.

In this sample, this clone turned up a few times. V gene TRBV27 combines with J gene TRBJ1-2; D gene uncertain. The germline V gene encodes CDR1 MNHEY and CDR2 SMNVEV (reference sequence). The CDR3 spans 15 residues. V was pared by 2 bases and J by 2 bases, with 12 bases between. CDR3 coding DNA: TGTGCCAGCAGTTTAGGAGGGAGAAACAACTATGGCTACACCTTC. This translates into CASSLGGRNNYGYTF.

J is TRBJ1-6 and V is TRBV18, with TRBD1 matching over 10 bases. The CDR3 runs 14 residues. V shed 4 bases and J 9 bases; nucleotides not matched to a gene: 3. Germline V gene lookup returns CDR1 KGHSH and CDR2 LQKENI. The CDR3 region is CASSLDRGLSPLHF. The DNA of the CDR3 is TGTGCCAGCTCACTTGACAGGGGGCTTTCACCCCTCCACTTT.

This clone was detected only a few times. The V and J genes are TRBV6-4 and TRBJ1-2; D not resolved. Germline V gene sequence: CDR1 MRHNA, CDR2 SNTAGT. V was clipped by 3 bases and J by 8 bases, with 13 bases between them. The CDR3 is made up of 13 amino acids. The CDR3 nucleotides are TGTGCCAGCAGTGATCGTTGGGGAGACGGCTACACCTTC. It is translated as CASSDRWGDGYTF.

The chain links TRBV29-1 to TRBJ2-3, with unresolved D. The CDR3 covers 13 residues. Germline CDR1 and CDR2: SQVTM and ANQGSEA. V lost 6 bases and J lost 0, with 10 bases in between. CDR3: CSVETVSTDTQYF. The DNA of the CDR3 is TGCAGCGTGGAAACAGTCAGCACAGATACGCAGTATTTT.

This clone was recorded a few times. The chain has TRBV6-5 and TRBJ1-5; 8 nucleotides agree with TRBD1. The junction had 3 bases not matched to a gene; V was cut back by 4 bases and J by 1 base. CDR1 and CDR2 from the germline V gene are MNHEY and SVGAGI. The CDR3 contains 15 residues. The CDR3 DNA sequence: TGTGCCAGCAGTTGGGACAGGCCCAGCAATCAGCCCCAGCATTTT. Its translation is CASSWDRPSNQPQHF.

This clone came up a few times. The chain recombines TRBV6-5 with TRBJ2-5; possibly TRBD1 for D (7 bases). This CDR3 has 15 amino acids. Germline CDR1 reads MNHEY; CDR2 reads SVGAGI. The ends were cut back, 2 bases at V and 5 bases at J, with 15 bases in the middle. The CDR3 bases are TGTGCCAGCAGTTACGGTGGAGGGGGCGTTGAGACCCAGTACTTC. Protein sequence: CASSYGGGGVETQYF.

This clone was observed a few times. This chain uses TRBV5-1 with TRBJ1-2; the D gene is possibly TRBD1 (5 bases). The germline V and J ends were trimmed by 1 base and 8 bases, with 15 bases remaining between them. In germline, CDR1 is SGHRS, CDR2 YFSETQ. The CDR3 runs 14 residues. This CDR3 reads CASSLWGGDRGYTF. In nucleotides, the CDR3 is TGCGCCAGCAGCTTGTGGGGAGGGGATCGGGGCTACACCTTC.

The rearrangement uses TRBV2 and TRBJ2-3; TRBD2 matches 9 bases. The CDR3 has 13 amino acids. The V segment lost 8 bases and the J segment 6 bases; nucleotides outside the gene matches: 6. From germline, CDR1 is SNHLY and CDR2 FYNNEI. In nucleotides, the CDR3 is TGTGCCAGCGGGGCGGGGGGGCCGGATACGCAGTATTTT. It translates to CASGAGGPDTQYF.

This clone was counted between two and nine times. For the CDR3, the DNA is TGCGCCAGCAGCTCTCTTTATACAGGGGGCGTCGCAGATACGCAGTATTTT. Amino acids: CASSSLYTGGVADTQYF. The chain combines TRBV4-1 with TRBJ2-3; 9 bases match TRBD1. The V and J ends lost 5 bases and 4 bases, in that order; junction bases with no gene match: 13. Germline lookup yields CDR1 MGHRA and CDR2 YSYEKL. CDR3 length: 17 residues.

Here the CDR3 reads CASNNDRYNEQFF. CDR3 DNA sequence: TGTGCCAGCAACAACGACAGGTACAATGAGCAGTTCTTC. The chain uses TRBV2 and TRBJ2-1, with D tentatively TRBD1 (6 bases). Per the germline V gene, CDR1 is SNHLY and CDR2 is FYNNEI. CDR3 length equals 13 residues. The germline V and J ends were trimmed by 7 bases and 4 bases, with 11 bases remaining between them.

This sequence joins TRBV2 and TRBJ2-7; no reliable D call. This CDR3 region has 13 residues. V was clipped by 5 bases and J by 6 bases, with 14 bases between them. Germline CDR1 reads SNHLY; CDR2 reads FYNNEI. CDR3 amino acids: CASSFNPRVEQYF. The CDR3 nucleotides read TGTGCCAGCAGTTTCAATCCCCGGGTCGAGCAGTACTTC. The full variable domain, its missing parts supplied by reference TRBV2 and TRBJ2-7, is EPEVTQTPSHQVTQMGQEVILRCVPISNHLYFYWYRQILGQKVEFLVSFYNNEISEKSEIFDDQFSVERPDGSNFTLKIRSTKLEDSAMYFCASSFNPRVEQYFGPGTRLTVT.

This clone was detected only a few times. The chain uses TRBV2 and TRBJ2-1; 15 bases match TRBD2. CDR1 is SNHLY and CDR2 is FYNNEI in the germline V gene. This CDR3 has 17 amino acids. V shed 6 bases and J 3 bases; nucleotides not matched to a gene: 6. CDR3 sequence reads: CASRERTSGGVYNEQFF. The DNA of the CDR3 is TGTGCCAGCAGGGAAAGGACTAGCGGGGGGGTCTACAATGAGCAGTTCTTC. Full variable domain (remainder filled in from reference TRBV2 and TRBJ2-1): EPEVTQTPSHQVTQMGQEVILRCVPISNHLYFYWYRQILGQKVEFLVSFYNNEISEKSEIFDDQFSVERPDGSNFTLKIRSTKLEDSAMYFCASRERTSGGVYNEQFFGPGTRLTVL.

The chain is built from TRBV7-2 and TRBJ2-2; 12 nucleotides line up with TRBD2. Germline V gives CDR1 SGHTA, CDR2 FQGNSA. The CDR3 covers 14 residues. Trimming at V came to 5 bases and at J to 9 bases, leaving 4 bases not matched to a gene. The CDR3 spells CASSGLAGSRELFF. The CDR3, as DNA: TGTGCCAGCAGCGGACTAGCGGGGTCCCGGGAGCTGTTTTTT. Looking up the rest from reference TRBV7-2 and TRBJ2-2 gives the full variable domain: GAGVSQSPSNKVTEKGKDVELRCDPISGHTALYWYRQSLGQGLEFLIYFQGNSAPDKSGLPSDRFSAERTGGSVSTLTIQRTQQEDSAVYLCASSGLAGSRELFFGEGSRLTVL.

This clone was counted between two and nine times. V and J are TRBV5-4 and TRBJ2-1, with D possibly matching TRBD1 (6 bases). V gave up 1 base and J gave up 7 bases, with 9 bases separating them. This CDR3 region has 13 residues. Per germline, CDR1 SGHNT and CDR2 YYREEE (reference sequence). The CDR3: CASSLRQGNEQFF. The CDR3 DNA is TGTGCCAGCAGCTTGAGGCAGGGGAATGAGCAGTTCTTC.

A few counts support this clone. The V and J genes are TRBV25-1 and TRBJ1-1, with D perhaps TRBD1 (5 bases). The CDR3 covers 13 residues. V lost 7 bases and J 6 bases, leaving 15 bases between the germline ends. Germline CDR1 and CDR2: MGHDK and SYGVNS. The CDR3 spells CASTEWDWPEAFF. The CDR3 DNA follows: TGTGCCAGCACCGAATGGGACTGGCCTGAAGCTTTCTTT.

This clone was counted a few times. The genes are TRBV18 and TRBJ1-1; D is perhaps TRBD1 (6 bases). The germline CDR1 and CDR2 sequences are KGHSH and LQKENI. This CDR3 contains 15 residues. With 4 bases removed from V and 0 bases from J, the gap between germline ends came to 12 bases. The CDR3 DNA reads TGTGCCAGCTCACAACCGGGACACATGAACACTGAAGCTTTCTTT. As protein: CASSQPGHMNTEAFF.

In its sample, this clone was seen many times. The V gene is TRBV2, the J gene TRBJ2-7; D might be TRBD1 (5 bases). The germline V gene has CDR1 SNHLY and CDR2 FYNNEI. The CDR3 consists of 13 residues. V shed 8 bases and J shed 3 bases, with 14 bases lying between them. This chain's CDR3 is CASAGRGLYEQYF. DNA for the CDR3: TGTGCCAGCGCCGGTAGGGGCCTCTACGAGCAGTACTTC.

At least ten counts were recorded for this clone. The sample holds other DNA sequences that translate to the same CDR3. The rearrangement uses TRBV18 and TRBJ2-7; a possible D gene is TRBD1 (6 bases). The CDR3 length is 14 residues. Germline values: CDR1 KGHSH, CDR2 LQKENI. Trimming cost V 2 bases and J 2 bases, with 10 bases left between them. The CDR3 DNA sequence: TGTGCCAGCTCACCAGGAACAGGGCCCTACGAGCAGTACTTC. It encodes CASSPGTGPYEQYF.

This clone was seen a few times. The chain links TRBV5-1 to TRBJ1-2; D not certain. Germline CDR1 is SGHRS and CDR2 is YFSETQ. V was pared by 1 base and J by 1 base, with 8 bases between. This CDR3 comprises 14 residues. The CDR3 DNA is TGCGCCAGCAGCTTGACTCGGGATAACTATGGCTACACCTTC. Protein product: CASSLTRDNYGYTF.

The chain has TRBV6-4 and TRBJ2-7; 10 nucleotides match TRBD2. With V trimmed by 3 bases and J by 0 bases, 14 bases remained unmatched. The CDR3 runs to 19 residues. Per germline, CDR1 MRHNA and CDR2 SNTAGT. Here the CDR3 reads CASSDRSGREVSSSYEQYF. CDR3 in DNA: TGTGCCAGCAGTGATCGAAGCGGGAGGGAGGTTTCCAGCTCCTACGAGCAGTACTTC.

This clone turned up a few times. The chain uses TRBV6-5 and TRBJ2-5; maybe TRBD2 (5 bases). Trimming took off 5 bases at V and 1 base at J, with 14 bases between the two ends. The CDR3 sequence is 15 residues long. Germline lookup yields CDR1 MNHEY and CDR2 SVGAGI. CDR3 sequence reads: CASSIDSGSQETQYF. DNA of the CDR3: TGTGCCAGCAGTATTGACTCGGGGAGCCAAGAGACCCAGTACTTC.

This clone was found a few times. This chain uses TRBV11-2 with TRBJ1-2; D unresolved. Trimming left V 0 bases short and J 0 bases short, with 5 bases between. Germline values: CDR1 SGHAT, CDR2 FQNNGV. The CDR3 covers 14 residues. The CDR3 coding sequence is TGTGCCAGCAGCTTAGACGTCTCTAACTATGGCTACACCTTC. This sequence encodes CASSLDVSNYGYTF.

This clone turned up a few times. The chain couples TRBV18 to TRBJ1-5; weak D call: TRBD1 (6 bases). CDR1 and CDR2 (germline): KGHSH, LQKENI. With 3 bases removed from V and 6 bases from J, the gap between germline ends came to 15 bases. The CDR3 covers 15 residues. The CDR3, as DNA: TGTGCCAGCTCACCTCCTGGGCAGGGGCTTCAGCCCCAGCATTTT. Residues: CASSPPGQGLQPQHF.

This clone was observed many times. This sequence joins TRBV15 and TRBJ1-3; D uncertain. This CDR3 has 13 residues. Germline values: CDR1 LNHNV, CDR2 YYDKDF (reference sequence). V was cut by 0 bases and J by 2 bases, with 2 bases left in between. Here the CDR3 DNA reads TGTGCCACCAGCAGAGATACTGGAAACACCATATATTTT. Amino acids: CATSRDTGNTIYF.

The rearrangement uses TRBV13 and TRBJ2-7; possible D gene TRBD2, 6 bases. The CDR3 length is 14 residues. The germline CDR1 and CDR2 sequences are PRHDT and FYEKMQ (reference sequence). The V and J ends lost 2 bases and 4 bases respectively, with 12 bases between them. The CDR3 reads CASSLRAGRYEQYF. The CDR3 region has the DNA TGTGCCAGCAGCTTACGTGCGGGGCGATACGAGCAGTACTTC.

This clone has just a few counts. The genes are TRBV5-1 and TRBJ2-7; 9 nucleotides align to TRBD1. CDR3 size: 13 residues. Trimming cost V 5 bases and J 5 bases; bases outside gene matches: 5. Germline V gene data show CDR1 as SGHRS and CDR2 as YFSETQ. CDR3 in DNA: TGCGCCAGCAGGACTGGACAGGGGCACGAGCAGTACTTC. Encoded protein: CASRTGQGHEQYF.

The chain couples TRBV7-2 to TRBJ1-2; D gene ambiguous. The CDR3 totals 14 residues. The germline V gene encodes CDR1 SGHTA and CDR2 FQGNSA. The germline V and J ends were trimmed by 2 bases and 4 bases, with 11 bases remaining between them. The CDR3 DNA reads TGTGCCAGCAGCTTAAATCCAGGCTCCTATGGCTACACCTTC. Protein product: CASSLNPGSYGYTF. Based on the CDR3 plus reference TRBV7-2 and TRBJ1-2, the full variable domain is GAGVSQSPSNKVTEKGKDVELRCDPISGHTALYWYRQSLGQGLEFLIYFQGNSAPDKSGLPSDRFSAERTGGSVSTLTIQRTQQEDSAVYLCASSLNPGSYGYTFGSGTRLTVV.